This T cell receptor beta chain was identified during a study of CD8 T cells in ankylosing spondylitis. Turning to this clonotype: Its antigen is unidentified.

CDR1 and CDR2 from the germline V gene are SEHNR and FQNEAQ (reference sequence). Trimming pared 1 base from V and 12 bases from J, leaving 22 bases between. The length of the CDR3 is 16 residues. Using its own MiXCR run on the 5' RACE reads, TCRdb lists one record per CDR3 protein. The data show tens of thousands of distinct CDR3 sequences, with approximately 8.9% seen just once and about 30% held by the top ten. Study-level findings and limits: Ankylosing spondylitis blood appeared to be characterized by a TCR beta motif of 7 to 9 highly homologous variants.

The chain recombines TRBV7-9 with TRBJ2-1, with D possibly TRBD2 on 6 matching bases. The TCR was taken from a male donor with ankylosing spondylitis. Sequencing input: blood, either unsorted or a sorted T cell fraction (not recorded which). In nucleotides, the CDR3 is TGTGCCAGCAGCTTAGAATACGGGAGTTCTCCTTACTCGCAGTTCTTC. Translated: CASSLEYGSSPYSQFF.